The following is a TCR beta chain sequence with its context. Its antigen is as yet unknown. This table comes from immunoSEQ multiplex PCR, and its TCRdb copy is limited to in-frame clones, with some not included. The sample holds 850,000 to 1,200,000 clones, about three quarters seen once. Germline CDR1 reads MNHEY; CDR2 reads SVGAGI. Trimming stripped 5 bases from V and 0 bases from J, with 12 bases between. This CDR3 region has 15 residues. The data stem from a study of shared clonotypes between healthy human individuals. The study's findings and limits: With few donors, the genetic and exposure-history diversity represented was limited.

Adult Caucasians living in Nashville, Tennessee made up all of the donors. The TCR sequence derives from a man aged 18 to 30 in good health. Material: memory CD4+ T cells sorted from blood. Subset in this sample: CD45RA-negative fraction. This chain connects TRBV6-5 to TRBJ2-3; a possible D gene is TRBD1 (6 bases). CDR3 sequence: CASSHGQTSTDTQYF. The CDR3 DNA sequence: TGTGCCAGCAGTCATGGACAGACTAGCACAGATACGCAGTATTTT.